The clone carrying this T cell receptor beta chain was detected only a few times. No antigen is known for it. Mismatch with germline at one junction end may stem from a read error. PCR or immunohistochemistry showed mismatch repair deficiency in every enrolled patient. The TCR-sequenced patients were a few responders to pembrolizumab. The data derive from a study of PD-1 blockade in mismatch repair-deficient tumors. Study-wide context: All were previously treated, progressing patients with about 12 mismatch repair-deficient cancer types.

Study-wide results and limits: Tumor-resident clones, often absent from pretreatment blood, expanded after pembrolizumab and then contracted.

Measured with immunoSEQ multiplex PCR; TCRdb has only the in-frame clones, and not every one. The profile shows about 40,000 clones, 79% of them singletons. CDR1 is ENHRY, CDR2 SYGVKD, per germline. The CDR3 is made up of 16 amino acids. The V and J genes are TRBV10-3 and TRBJ2-2; D is possibly TRBD1 (6 bases). Source: peripheral blood, taken 4 weeks after starting pembrolizumab. This TCR was sampled from an adult with mismatch repair-deficient cancer. This CDR3 reads CAIRESGTPNTGELFF. The CDR3, as DNA: TGTGCCATCAGGGAGTCCGGGACACCGAACACCGGGGAGCTGTTTTTT.